The present entry profiles one T cell receptor (beta chain) with its context. This clone was observed once. The clone's antigen remains unknown. Within one base of it there is no much larger clone, and no base qualities were kept. Library method: the immunoSEQ multiplex PCR assay. The immuneACCESS repertoire file appears here via TCRdb, limited to in-frame rearrangements. These files lack a portion of the clones; in checked studies, under half of the deficit traces to unresolved V genes, and the cause of the others is not known. A total of 15,000 or so clones appear in this sample, roughly 88% of them only once. Around an eighth of the sample comes from the top ten. From the cysteine through the phenylalanine, the CDR3 covers 15 amino acids. Solely the CDR3 DNA is kept, with 45 bases framed from the first base. Trimming costs V 5 bases and J 2 bases, and their ends lie 13 bases apart. In the germline V gene (reference sequence), CDR1 corresponds to SEHNR and CDR2 to FQNEAQ.

These data originate in a study of T cell changes during pregnancy in multiple sclerosis (dated by TCRdb to about 2019). Notes on the research overall: The study looked at changes in the T cell repertoire across pregnancy in women with multiple sclerosis.

The receptor comes from a female donor in good health, enrolled as a control in a pregnancy study. The rearranged chain carries TRBV7-9 and TRBJ1-3; possibly the D gene is TRBD1, per 6 matching bases. The specimen was CD8+ T cells from peripheral blood mononuclear cells, collected after pregnancy. The CDR3 corresponds to CASSAIQGPGNTIYF. The base sequence is TGTGCCAGCAGCGCGATACAGGGACCTGGAAACACCATATATTTT.